This T cell receptor beta chain is from a study of blood T cell repertoires in COVID-19. Study as a whole: The origin of the acute and convalescent COVID-19 samples was the United States, Italy and Spain. The analysed material was cDNA or gDNA that came from T cells, B-cell-depleted T cells, or PBMCs.

The germline V gene encodes CDR1 SGHNT and CDR2 YENEEA. CDR3 size: 13 residues. Trimming took 0 bases from V and 14 from J, leaving 15 bases between them. Per the study methods: Estimates of nucleated cell counts were drawn from the amplification of reference gene primers. The method was immunoSEQ multiplex PCR; TCRdb's version includes in-frame clones alone and lacks a portion of them. V and J calls and clone size come straight from that table; D and trimming were deduced from the DNA. The sample has roughly 120,000 clones; 70% to 75% are singletons. The chain couples TRBV11-3 to TRBJ2-3; D perhaps matches TRBD1 (5 bases). The TCR sequence derives from a man at least 80 years old with COVID-19, enrolled during active disease. Sample: peripheral blood. In nucleotides, the CDR3 is TGTGCCAGCAGCTTAGATAGGGGCGCCGGTCGGTATTTT. Amino acids: CASSLDRGAGRYF. Together with reference TRBV11-3 and TRBJ2-3, the CDR3 gives the full variable domain: EAGVVQSPRYKIIEKKQPVAFWCNPISGHNTLYWYLQNLGQGPELLIRYENEEAVDDSQLPKDRFSAERLKGVDSTLKIQPAELGDSAVYLCASSLDRGAGRYFGPGTRLTVL.